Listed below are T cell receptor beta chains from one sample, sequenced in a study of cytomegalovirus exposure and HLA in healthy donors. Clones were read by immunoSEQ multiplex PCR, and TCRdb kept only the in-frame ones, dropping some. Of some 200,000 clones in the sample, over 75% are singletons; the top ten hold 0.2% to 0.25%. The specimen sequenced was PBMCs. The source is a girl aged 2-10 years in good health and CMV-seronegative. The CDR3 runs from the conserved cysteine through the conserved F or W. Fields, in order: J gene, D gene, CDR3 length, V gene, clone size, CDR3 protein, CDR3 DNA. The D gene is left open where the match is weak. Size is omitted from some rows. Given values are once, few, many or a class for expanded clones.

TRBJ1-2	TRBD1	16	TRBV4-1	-	CASSQDRAGQGYGYTF	TGCGCCAGCAGCCAAGATCGGGCCGGACAGGGGTATGGCTACACCTTC
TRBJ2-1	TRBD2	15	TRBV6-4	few	CASRRLAGASNEQFF	TGTGCCAGCAGGAGACTAGCGGGAGCGTCAAATGAGCAGTTCTTC
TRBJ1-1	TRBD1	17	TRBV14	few	CASSQVFGDRGFTEAFF	TGTGCCAGCAGCCAAGTATTTGGAGACAGGGGATTCACTGAAGCTTTCTTT
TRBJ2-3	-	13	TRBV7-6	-	CASGGGLTDTQYF	TGTGCCAGCGGCGGGGGCTTGACAGATACGCAGTATTTT
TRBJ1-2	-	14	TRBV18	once	CASSGQTLNYGYTF	TGTGCCAGCTCCGGACAGACTTTAAACTATGGCTACACCTTC
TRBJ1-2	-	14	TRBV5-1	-	CASSPLGQFHGYTF	TGCGCCAGCAGCCCGCTTGGACAGTTCCATGGCTACACCTTC
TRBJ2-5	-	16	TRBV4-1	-	CASSQDSGTPRETQYF	TGCGCCAGCAGCCAAGATTCGGGAACCCCAAGGGAGACCCAGTACTTC
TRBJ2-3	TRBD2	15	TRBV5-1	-	CASQTSGGATDTQYF	TGCGCCAGCCAAACTAGCGGGGGGGCCACAGATACGCAGTATTTT
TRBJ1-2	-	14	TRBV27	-	CASSDSRRLYGYTF	TGTGCCAGCAGTGATAGCAGGAGGCTCTATGGCTACACCTTC
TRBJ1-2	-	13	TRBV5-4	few	CASSRGGAPGYTF	TGTGCCAGCAGCCGCGGAGGGGCGCCGGGCTACACCTTC
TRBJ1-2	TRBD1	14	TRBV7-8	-	CASSPRQGPDGYTF	TGTGCCAGCAGCCCCCGACAGGGCCCCGACGGCTACACCTTC
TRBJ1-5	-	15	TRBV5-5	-	CASSLKGQEDQPQHF	TGTGCCAGCAGCTTAAAGGGACAAGAAGATCAGCCCCAGCATTTT
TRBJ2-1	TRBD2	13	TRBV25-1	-	CASRHSGGIEQFF	TGTGCCAGCAGACATAGCGGGGGGATTGAGCAGTTCTTC
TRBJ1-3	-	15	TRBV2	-	CASSGTGTSGNTIYF	TGTGCCAGCAGTGGAACAGGGACCTCTGGAAACACCATATATTTT
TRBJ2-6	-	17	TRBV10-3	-	CAISRQGLLEGANVLTF	TGTGCCATCAGTAGGCAGGGACTGCTGGAAGGGGCCAACGTCCTGACTTTC
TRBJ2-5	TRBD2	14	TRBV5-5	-	CASSLGGGRETQYF	TGTGCCAGCAGCTTGGGGGGGGGTCGGGAGACCCAGTACTTC
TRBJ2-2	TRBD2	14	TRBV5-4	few	CASSSGLAGVELFF	TGTGCCAGCAGCTCGGGACTAGCGGGAGTGGAGCTGTTTTTT
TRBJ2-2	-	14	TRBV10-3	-	CAISPREPTGELFF	TGTGCCATCAGTCCAAGGGAGCCCACCGGGGAGCTGTTTTTT
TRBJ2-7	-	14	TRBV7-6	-	CASSTFPGSYEQYF	TGTGCCAGCAGCACGTTCCCAGGTTCCTACGAGCAGTACTTC
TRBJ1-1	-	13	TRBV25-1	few	CASRARGNTEAFF	TGTGCCAGCAGGGCCCGAGGGAACACTGAAGCTTTCTTT
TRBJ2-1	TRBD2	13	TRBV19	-	CASRTSLGDEQFF	TGTGCCAGTAGGACTAGCCTTGGCGATGAGCAGTTCTTC
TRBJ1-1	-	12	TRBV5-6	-	CASSFGGTEAFF	TGTGCCAGCAGCTTCGGGGGCACTGAAGCTTTCTTT
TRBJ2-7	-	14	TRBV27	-	CASSLFWSSYEQYF	TGTGCCAGCAGTTTATTTTGGAGCTCCTACGAGCAGTACTTC
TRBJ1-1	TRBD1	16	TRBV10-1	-	CASFEVQGGRNTEAFF	TGCGCCAGCTTTGAAGTACAGGGGGGAAGGAACACTGAAGCTTTCTTT
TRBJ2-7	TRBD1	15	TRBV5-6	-	CASSLIGTATYEQYF	TGTGCCAGCAGCTTGATTGGGACAGCAACCTACGAGCAGTACTTC
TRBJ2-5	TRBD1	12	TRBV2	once	CASRPTGETQYF	TGTGCCAGCAGGCCGACAGGGGAGACCCAGTACTTC
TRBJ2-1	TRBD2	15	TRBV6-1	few	CATSRTSGRVNEQFF	TGTGCCACCTCCCGGACTAGCGGGAGGGTCAATGAGCAGTTCTTC
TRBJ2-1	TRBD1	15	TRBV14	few	CASSQAFTGDNEQFF	TGTGCCAGCAGCCAAGCTTTTACAGGGGACAATGAGCAGTTCTTC
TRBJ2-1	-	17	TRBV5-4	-	CASSFGSRISGYNEQFF	TGTGCCAGCAGCTTCGGAAGTCGTATATCGGGCTACAATGAGCAGTTCTTC
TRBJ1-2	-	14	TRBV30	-	CAWSQGTGIKGYTF	TGTGCCTGGAGTCAGGGGACGGGGATAAAGGGCTACACCTTC
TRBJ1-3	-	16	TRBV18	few	CASSPGHDNFGNTIYF	TGTGCCAGCTCACCGGGACATGATAACTTTGGAAACACCATATATTTT
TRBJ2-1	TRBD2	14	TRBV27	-	CASNRAGSYNEQFF	TGTGCCAGCAATCGAGCGGGGTCCTACAATGAGCAGTTCTTC
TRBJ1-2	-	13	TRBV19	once	CASSERGSPAATF	TGTGCCAGTAGCGAGAGGGGGTCTCCGGCTGCGACCTTC
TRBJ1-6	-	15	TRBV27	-	CASSFDFAVNSPLHF	TGTGCCAGCAGTTTCGATTTCGCGGTTAATTCACCCCTCCACTTT
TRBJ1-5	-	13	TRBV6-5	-	CASSRQEHQPQHF	TGTGCCAGCAGTAGACAGGAGCATCAGCCCCAGCATTTT
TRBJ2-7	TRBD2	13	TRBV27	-	CASGLAGGNEQYF	TGTGCCAGTGGACTAGCGGGAGGGAACGAGCAGTACTTC